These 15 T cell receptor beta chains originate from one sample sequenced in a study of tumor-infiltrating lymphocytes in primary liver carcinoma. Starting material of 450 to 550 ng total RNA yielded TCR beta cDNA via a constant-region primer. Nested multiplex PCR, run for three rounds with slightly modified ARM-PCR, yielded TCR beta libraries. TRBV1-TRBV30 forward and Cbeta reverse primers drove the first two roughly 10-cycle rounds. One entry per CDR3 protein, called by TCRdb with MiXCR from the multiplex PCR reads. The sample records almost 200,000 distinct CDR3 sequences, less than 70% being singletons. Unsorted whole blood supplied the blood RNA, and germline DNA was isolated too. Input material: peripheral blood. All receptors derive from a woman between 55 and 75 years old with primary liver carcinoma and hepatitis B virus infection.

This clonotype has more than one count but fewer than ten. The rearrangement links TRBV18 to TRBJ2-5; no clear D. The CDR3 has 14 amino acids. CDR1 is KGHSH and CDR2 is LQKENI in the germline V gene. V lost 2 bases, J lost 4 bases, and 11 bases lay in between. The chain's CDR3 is CASSPREGGETQYF. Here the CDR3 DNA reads TGTGCCAGCTCACCAAGGGAAGGCGGAGAGACCCAGTACTTC.

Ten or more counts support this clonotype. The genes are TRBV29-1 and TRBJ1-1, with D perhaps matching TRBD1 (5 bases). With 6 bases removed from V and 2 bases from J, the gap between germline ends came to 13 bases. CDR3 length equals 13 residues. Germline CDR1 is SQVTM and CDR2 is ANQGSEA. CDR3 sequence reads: CSVLKDTNTEAFF. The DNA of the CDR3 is TGCAGCGTCCTTAAGGACACTAACACTGAAGCTTTCTTT.

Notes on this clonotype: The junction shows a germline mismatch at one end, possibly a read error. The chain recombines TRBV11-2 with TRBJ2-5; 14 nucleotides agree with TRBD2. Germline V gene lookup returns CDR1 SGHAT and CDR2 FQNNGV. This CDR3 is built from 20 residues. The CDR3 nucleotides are TGTGCCTGCAGCCTAGGGGGACTAGCGGGAGTATCCTTGCACCAAGAGACCCAGTACTTC. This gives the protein CACSLGGLAGVSLHQETQYF.

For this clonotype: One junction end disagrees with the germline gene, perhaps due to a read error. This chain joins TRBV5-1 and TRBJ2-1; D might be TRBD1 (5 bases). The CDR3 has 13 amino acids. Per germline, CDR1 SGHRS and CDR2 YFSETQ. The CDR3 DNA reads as TGCGCCGCTTCGGAGCAGGGCAACAATGAGAAGTTCTTC. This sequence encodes CAASEQGNNEKFF.

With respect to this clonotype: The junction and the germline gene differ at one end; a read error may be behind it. In nucleotides, the CDR3 is TGCGCCTGCAGCCGAACAGCATCAACCTACGAGCAGTACTTC. It is translated as CACSRTASTYEQYF. The chain is built from TRBV4-1 and TRBJ2-7; D call uncertain. CDR1 and CDR2 (germline): MGHRA, YSYEKL. The CDR3 has 14 amino acids.

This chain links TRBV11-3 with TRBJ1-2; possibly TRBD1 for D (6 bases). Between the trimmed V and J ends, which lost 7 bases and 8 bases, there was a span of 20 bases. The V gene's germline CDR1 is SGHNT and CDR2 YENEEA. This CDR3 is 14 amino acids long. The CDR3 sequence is CASNSDQDRWGYTF. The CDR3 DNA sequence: TGTGCCAGCAACTCCGATCAGGACAGATGGGGCTACACCTTC. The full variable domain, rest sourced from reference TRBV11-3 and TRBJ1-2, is EAGVVQSPRYKIIEKKQPVAFWCNPISGHNTLYWYLQNLGQGPELLIRYENEEAVDDSQLPKDRFSAERLKGVDSTLKIQPAELGDSAVYLCASNSDQDRWGYTFGSGTRLTVV.

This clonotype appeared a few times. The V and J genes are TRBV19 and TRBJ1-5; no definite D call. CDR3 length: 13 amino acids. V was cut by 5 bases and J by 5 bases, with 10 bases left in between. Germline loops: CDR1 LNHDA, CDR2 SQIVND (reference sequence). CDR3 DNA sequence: TGTGCCAGTAGTTTTCTGGTTTATCAGCCCCAGCATTTT. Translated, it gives CASSFLVYQPQHF.

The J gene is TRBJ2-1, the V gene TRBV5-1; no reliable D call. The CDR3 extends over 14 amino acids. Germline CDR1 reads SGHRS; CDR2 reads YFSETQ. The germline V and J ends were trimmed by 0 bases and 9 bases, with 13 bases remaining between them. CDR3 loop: CASSLDSRLGEQFF. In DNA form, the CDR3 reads TGCGCCAGCAGCTTGGACTCCCGGCTGGGTGAGCAGTTCTTC.

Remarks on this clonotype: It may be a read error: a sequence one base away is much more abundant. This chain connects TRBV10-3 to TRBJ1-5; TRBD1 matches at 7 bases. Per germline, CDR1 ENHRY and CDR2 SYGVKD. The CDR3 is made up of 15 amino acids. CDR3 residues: CVTTTSGGGTQPQHF. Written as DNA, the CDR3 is TGTGTCACCACAACCTCAGGGGGAGGCACTCAGCCCCAGCATTTT.

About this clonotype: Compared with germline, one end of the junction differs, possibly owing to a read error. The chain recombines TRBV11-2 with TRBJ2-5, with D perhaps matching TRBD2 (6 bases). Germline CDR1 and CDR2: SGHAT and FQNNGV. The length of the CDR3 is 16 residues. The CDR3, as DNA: TGTGTCAGCAGATCCCGGGAGTCGGCCCACCAAGAGACCCAGTACTTC. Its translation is CVSRSRESAHQETQYF.

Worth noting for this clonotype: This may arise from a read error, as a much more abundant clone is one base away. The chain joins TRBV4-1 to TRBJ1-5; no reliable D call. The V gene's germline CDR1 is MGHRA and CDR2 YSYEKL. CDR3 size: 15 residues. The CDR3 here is CTSSQVGHSNQPQHF. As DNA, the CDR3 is TGCACCAGCAGCCAAGTGGGTCATAGCAATCAGCCCCAGCATTTT.

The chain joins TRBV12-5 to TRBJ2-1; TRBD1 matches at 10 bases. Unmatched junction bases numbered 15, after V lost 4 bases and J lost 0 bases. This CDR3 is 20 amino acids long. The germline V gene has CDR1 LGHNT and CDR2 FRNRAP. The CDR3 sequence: CASGWSGTGERSSSYNEQFF. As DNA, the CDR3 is TGTGCTAGTGGTTGGAGTGGGACAGGGGAGCGCAGTAGCTCCTACAATGAGCAGTTCTTC.

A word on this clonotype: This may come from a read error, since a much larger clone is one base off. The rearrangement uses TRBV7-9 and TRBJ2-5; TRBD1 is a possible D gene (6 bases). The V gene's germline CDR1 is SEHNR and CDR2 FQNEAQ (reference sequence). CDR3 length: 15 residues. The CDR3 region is CASTLEQGVKETQYF. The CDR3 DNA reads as TGTGCCAGCACCTTAGAACAGGGTGTGAAGGAGACCCAGTACTTC.

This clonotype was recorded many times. Here the CDR3 reads CASSELAGEGEQFF. The CDR3 nucleotides read TGTGCCAGCAGTGAGCTAGCGGGAGAGGGTGAGCAGTTCTTC. The genes are TRBV6-1 and TRBJ2-1; 10 bases align to TRBD2. Germline assignment: CDR1 MNHNS and CDR2 SASEGT. Unmatched junction bases numbered 5, after V lost 3 bases and J lost 9 bases. This CDR3 has 14 residues.

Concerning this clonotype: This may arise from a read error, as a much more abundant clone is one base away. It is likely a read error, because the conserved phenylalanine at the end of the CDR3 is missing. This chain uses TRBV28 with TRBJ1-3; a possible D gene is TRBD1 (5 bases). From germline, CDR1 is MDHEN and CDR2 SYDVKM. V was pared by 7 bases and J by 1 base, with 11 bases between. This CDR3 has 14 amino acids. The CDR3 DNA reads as TGTGCCAGCACTCCCTGGGGGTCTGGAAACACCATATATGTT. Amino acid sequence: CASTPWGSGNTIYV.